This TCR beta chain was sequenced for a study of T cells in Graves' hyperthyroidism and ophthalmopathy. This clonotype was seen more than once but under ten times. Patients were excluded for uncontrolled infection, other autoimmune disease, pregnancy or lactation. In making diagnoses, clinical symptoms, serum thyroxine and TRAb, thyroid ultrasound and orbital computed tomography were all used. PBMCs were obtained from approximately 9.2 ml fresh peripheral blood. This CDR3 has 15 residues. V gave up 5 bases and J gave up 3 bases, with 16 bases separating them. Germline values: CDR1 SEHNR, CDR2 FQNEAQ (reference sequence). The TCR beta CDR3 regions underwent amplification using RNA transcripts as the source. HTBI primers were employed in a first-round RT-PCR of the TCR CDR3. From the multiplex PCR reads, TCRdb called clonotypes with MiXCR, one entry per CDR3 protein. The repertoire holds approximately 570,000 distinct CDR3 sequences, with nearly 20% as singletons.

The rearrangement joins TRBV7-9 to TRBJ1-1, with D uncertain. Sequencing was done on a sample of blood. The TCR was taken from a man aged 35 to 55 with Graves' ophthalmopathy. The CDR3 loop is CASSTPKIGDTEAFF. CDR3 nucleotides: TGTGCCAGCAGCACCCCCAAGATCGGGGACACTGAAGCTTTCTTT.